A single sample gave rise to the 9 T cell receptor beta chains below, sequenced in a study of PD-L1 blockade in urothelial cancer. Time point reported: pretreatment peripheral blood. Repertoires were generated with immunoSEQ multiplex PCR, while TCRdb's copy carries only in-frame clones and drops some. Seen here are more than 90,000 clones, around 87% observed once, and the top ten hold about 2%. Sample: PBMCs, taken around atezolizumab (anti-PD-L1) treatment. Receptors were obtained from a man aged 55 to 69 with urothelial cancer.

The CDR3 coding sequence is TGTGCCAGCAGTTACTCGTTCTCCGGCTACAATGAGCAGTTCTTC. Amino acids: CASSYSFSGYNEQFF. The chain joins TRBV6-6 to TRBJ2-1; D uncertain. Germline loops: CDR1 MNHNY, CDR2 SVGAGI (reference sequence). The CDR3 sequence is 15 residues long. Trimming removed 0 bases from V and 3 bases from J, with 9 bases in between.

The chain employs TRBV19 and TRBJ2-1; 11 bases are a match to TRBD1. V was pared by 6 bases and J by 7 bases, with 8 bases of the junction left unmatched. This CDR3 is 15 amino acids long. Germline CDR1 LNHDA, CDR2 SQIVND (reference sequence). CDR3 nucleotide sequence: TGTGCCAGTAGCGGGACAGGGGGTAGGCGGAATGAGCAGTTCTTC. It codes for CASSGTGGRRNEQFF.

The chain joins TRBV19 to TRBJ2-5; 9 bases fit TRBD1. This CDR3 is 14 amino acids long. The V segment lost 9 bases and the J segment 5 bases; nucleotides outside the gene matches: 10. Germline V gene data show CDR1 as LNHDA and CDR2 as SQIVND (reference sequence). This chain's CDR3 is CARKQGASGETQYF. CDR3 DNA sequence: TGTGCCAGAAAACAGGGGGCCTCCGGGGAGACCCAGTACTTC.

The chain couples TRBV28 to TRBJ1-1; maybe TRBD1 (6 bases). The CDR3 sequence is 14 residues long. Trimming stripped 9 bases from V and 4 bases from J, with 18 bases between. Germline V CDR1 and CDR2: MDHEN, SYDVKM. The CDR3 reads CASSRRGGGTEAFF. The CDR3 DNA sequence: TGTGCCAGTTCTCGCAGGGGCGGTGGCACTGAAGCTTTCTTT.

The chain joins TRBV5-1 to TRBJ2-1, with D tentatively TRBD2 (5 bases). Trimming cost V 4 bases and J 5 bases, with 13 bases left between them. Germline values: CDR1 SGHRS, CDR2 YFSETQ. The CDR3 extends over 14 amino acids. CDR3 in amino acids: CASSPPTRDNEQFF. The CDR3 nucleotides are TGCGCCAGCAGCCCTCCCACTAGGGACAATGAGCAGTTCTTC.

This clone has a single count. CDR3 region: CASSLDYRGLNTEAFF. CDR3 nucleotide sequence: TGTGCCAGCAGCTTGGATTACAGGGGATTGAACACTGAAGCTTTCTTT. The V and J genes are TRBV5-4 and TRBJ1-1, with 7 bases identical to TRBD1. Germline V gives CDR1 SGHNT, CDR2 YYREEE (reference sequence). The ends lost 0 bases at V and 0 bases at J; junction bases unmatched: 5. The CDR3 spans 16 residues.

This rearrangement joins TRBV11-1 to TRBJ1-4; D remains ambiguous. This CDR3 region has 14 residues. V was pared by 5 bases and J by 5 bases, with 12 bases between. Germline V lookup: CDR1 SGHAT, CDR2 FQDESV (reference sequence). The CDR3: CASSALGRNEKLFF. In DNA form, the CDR3 reads TGTGCCAGCAGCGCCCTGGGCAGAAATGAAAAACTGTTTTTT.

The chain is built from TRBV11-2 and TRBJ2-5; D remains ambiguous. The ends were cut back, 3 bases at V and 4 bases at J, with 9 bases in the middle. Germline CDR1 is SGHAT and CDR2 is FQNNGV. This CDR3 contains 13 residues. The CDR3 bases are TGTGCCAGCAGCTTCCTGACACGAGAGACCCAGTACTTC. This codes for CASSFLTRETQYF.

The gene calls are TRBV19 and TRBJ1-1, with D unresolved. In germline, CDR1 is LNHDA, CDR2 SQIVND (reference sequence). CDR3 length: 14 amino acids. Between the trimmed V and J ends, which lost 4 bases and 3 bases, there was a span of 12 bases. Here the CDR3 reads CASSTRGGHTEAFF. CDR3 sequence (DNA): TGTGCCAGTAGTACACGGGGAGGACACACTGAAGCTTTCTTT. Together with reference TRBV19 and TRBJ1-1, the CDR3 gives the full variable domain: DGGITQSPKYLFRKEGQNVTLSCEQNLNHDAMYWYRQDPGQGLRLIYYSQIVNDFQKGDIAEGYSVSREKKESFPLTVTSAQKNPTAFYLCASSTRGGHTEAFFGQGTRLTVV.